This TCR beta chain was recorded in a study of T cells in Graves' hyperthyroidism and ophthalmopathy. General observations from the study: Most thyroid clonotypes with frequency above 0.001 were detected in blood.

This clonotype was seen repeatedly, ten times or more. Its antigen is as yet unknown. In patients aged 18 to 65, hyperthyroidism was newly diagnosed, with duration under 2 months. This CDR3 comprises 16 residues. J was trimmed by 3 bases and V by 4 bases; bases with no gene match: 3. Germline V gene data show CDR1 as SGHTA and CDR2 as FQGNSA. TCR beta CDR3 region amplification was performed from RNA transcripts. The HTBI primer set drove a first-round RT-PCR of the TCR CDR3. TCRdb passed the multiplex PCR reads through MiXCR, listing each CDR3 protein once. Here the sample spans about 360,000 distinct CDR3 sequences, 25% being singletons.

The chain combines TRBV7-2 with TRBJ2-1, with TRBD2 matching over 13 bases. Sequenced input: blood. This clonotype originated in a man over 45 with Graves' hyperthyroidism. CDR3 DNA: TGTGCCAGCAGCTCTGGGACTAGCGGGGTCTACAATGAGCAGTTCTTC. Its translation: CASSSGTSGVYNEQFF.